The 9 T cell receptor beta chains reported below all come from one sample, sequenced in a study of cytomegalovirus exposure and HLA in healthy donors. PCR was performed using 60 Vbeta and 13 Jbeta primers. The data were produced by immunoSEQ multiplex PCR, yet TCRdb's version contains in-frame clones alone and is incomplete. The sample carries about 120,000 clones, around 74% recorded once. Material for sequencing was PBMCs. These receptor sequences come from a man aged 55 to 69 in good health and CMV-seropositive.

This clone occurred a few times. The V gene is TRBV2, the J gene TRBJ1-5; 9 nucleotides match TRBD1. Germline assignment: CDR1 SNHLY and CDR2 FYNNEI. This CDR3 has 14 amino acids. V gave up 4 bases and J gave up 6 bases; unmatched junction bases: 4. DNA for the CDR3: TGTGCCAGCAGTGGGGACAGGGCCGCTCAGCCCCAGCATTTT. As protein: CASSGDRAAQPQHF.

This chain joins TRBV10-1 and TRBJ1-1; possibly TRBD1 for D (6 bases). This CDR3 has 15 residues. V was trimmed by 2 bases and J by 0 bases, leaving 10 bases between them. Germline V gene sequence: CDR1 WNHNN, CDR2 SYGVQD (reference sequence). The CDR3 here is CASSEAGALNTEAFF. DNA for the CDR3: TGCGCCAGCAGTGAGGCAGGGGCCCTGAACACTGAAGCTTTCTTT.

Comments on this clone: A read error may account for a junction end that differs from germline. V usage is TRBV28 and J usage is TRBJ2-6, with a possible D match to TRBD1 (5 bases). The V gene's germline CDR1 is MDHEN and CDR2 SYDVKM. This CDR3 contains 14 residues. CDR3 loop: CASTQGAGANGLTF. The CDR3 DNA is TGTGCCAGCACCCAGGGTGCTGGGGCCAACGGCCTGACTTTC. Supplemented by reference TRBV28 and TRBJ2-6, the full variable domain reads DVKVTQSSRYLVKRTGEKVFLECVQDMDHENMFWYRQDPGLGLRLIYFSYDVKMKEKGDIPEGYSVSREKKERFSLILESASTNQTSMYLCASTQGAGANGLTFGAGSRLTVL.

This clone was observed a few times. The V call is TRBV5-1, the J call TRBJ2-3, with a possible D match to TRBD1 (6 bases). The length of the CDR3 is 13 residues. V gave up 4 bases and J gave up 4 bases, with 10 bases separating them. Germline values: CDR1 SGHRS, CDR2 YFSETQ. CDR3 DNA sequence: TGCGCCAGCAGCGACGGACAGTCAGATACGCAGTATTTT. Translation: CASSDGQSDTQYF.

V and J are TRBV2 and TRBJ1-2; D unclear. Germline V gene lookup returns CDR1 SNHLY and CDR2 FYNNEI. The CDR3 runs to 12 residues. Trimming stripped 5 bases from V and 7 bases from J, with 11 bases between. CDR3: CASSYGLLGYTF. Written as DNA, the CDR3 is TGTGCCAGCAGTTACGGACTTCTTGGCTACACCTTC. The full variable domain, its missing parts supplied by reference TRBV2 and TRBJ1-2, is EPEVTQTPSHQVTQMGQEVILRCVPISNHLYFYWYRQILGQKVEFLVSFYNNEISEKSEIFDDQFSVERPDGSNFTLKIRSTKLEDSAMYFCASSYGLLGYTFGSGTRLTVV.

The chain employs TRBV27 and TRBJ1-6, with D uncertain. Germline V gives CDR1 MNHEY, CDR2 SMNVEV (reference sequence). The CDR3 runs 14 residues. Trimming cost V 3 bases and J 3 bases, with 6 bases left between them. The CDR3 is CASSFGLYNSPLHF. The CDR3 region has the DNA TGTGCCAGCAGTTTTGGCCTCTATAATTCACCCCTCCACTTT.

This clone was recorded once. A far larger clone is a single base away, which makes a read error likely. The chain carries TRBV10-3 and TRBJ2-2, with 9 positions matching TRBD2. The CDR3 consists of 17 residues. Germline loops: CDR1 ENHRY, CDR2 SYGVKD. CDR3 coding DNA: TGTGCCACCCAGCTACCATCTAGCGGGATTAGCACCAGGGAGCTGTTTTTT. Translating gives CATQLPSSGISTRELFF.

The chain couples TRBV15 to TRBJ2-5, with 13 bases lining up with TRBD2. CDR1 is LNHNV and CDR2 is YYDKDF in the germline V gene (reference sequence). V shed 7 bases, J shed 7 bases, and the junction held 9 bases outside the gene matches. CDR3 length: 15 amino acids. CDR3 sequence: CATTGTSGAWGTQYF. CDR3 bases: TGTGCCACCACCGGGACTAGCGGGGCCTGGGGGACCCAGTACTTC.

This clone was picked up one time. V gene TRBV19 combines with J gene TRBJ1-1; TRBD1 agrees at 7 bases. V trimming: 3 bases; J trimming: 1 base; junction bases outside the gene matches: 11. This CDR3 has 17 amino acids. Germline CDR1 is LNHDA and CDR2 is SQIVND (reference sequence). The CDR3 here is CASSMEPPGTANTEAFF. The CDR3 nucleotides are TGTGCCAGTAGTATGGAACCCCCCGGGACAGCGAACACTGAAGCTTTCTTT.